The clone carrying this T cell receptor (beta chain) was counted ten times or more. The antigen is undetermined. These data belong to a study of naive and memory T cell subsets. Both TRBC1 and TRBC2 were covered by a beta constant-region primer of two equimolar oligonucleotides. Four rounds of PCR amplified the ligated cDNA using nested alpha and beta constant-region primers plus SP2. TCRdb reprocessed the UMI-ligation and nested PCR reads with MiXCR, giving one entry per CDR3 protein. The sample holds 100,000 or so distinct CDR3 sequences, roughly 7% seen once. Germline values: CDR1 SGHAT, CDR2 FQNNGV. Trimming left V 5 bases short and J 4 bases short, with 17 bases between. CDR3 length: 15 residues. Study-wide results and caveats: Over 95% of naive TCR sequences appeared only once after error correction, unlike memory subsets.

CMV status came from CD4+ IFNgamma after overnight CMV lysate stimulation. Four subsets defined by CD45RA and CD27 were sorted after CD3, CD4, CD8 and live/dead staining. This chain links TRBV11-2 with TRBJ2-5, with D tentatively TRBD2 (5 bases). The sequence was obtained from a human donor in good health. The source material was central memory CD4+ T cells from blood. The CDR3 nucleotides are TGTGCCAGCAGCCAGCGGCGGAGAGCTGGAGAGACCCAGTACTTC. Translating gives CASSQRRRAGETQYF.